The next 3 T cell receptor beta chains were all read from a single sample in a study of cytomegalovirus exposure and HLA in healthy donors. The PCR was carried out with 60 Vbeta primers and 13 Jbeta primers. Sequencing was performed with immunoSEQ multiplex PCR; in TCRdb, only in-frame clones are kept and a portion is missing. Among 35,000 or so clones, roughly 79% were seen once, and the ten largest hold about 9.3%. Material: PBMCs. The source is a woman in her 40s in good health and CMV-seronegative.

The rearrangement uses TRBV27 and TRBJ2-1, with D tentatively TRBD1 (7 bases). This CDR3 contains 22 residues. Germline lookup yields CDR1 MNHEY and CDR2 SMNVEV (reference sequence). The V end was cut by 1 base, the J end by 8 bases, with 36 bases between. DNA for the CDR3: TGTGCCAGCAGTTTATGGGACCCCGGACGGCCCTCCAGGGGGTGGAGGGCGGATGAGCAGTTCTTC. Amino acids: CASSLWDPGRPSRGWRADEQFF.

This clone was seen just once. This rearrangement joins TRBV2 to TRBJ1-4, with 8 bases aligning to TRBD1. This CDR3 is built from 12 residues. The junction had 6 bases not matched to a gene; V was cut back by 5 bases and J by 13 bases. Per germline, CDR1 SNHLY and CDR2 FYNNEI. CDR3 protein: CASSQDRDRLFF. CDR3 bases: TGTGCCAGCAGTCAGGACAGGGATAGACTGTTTTTT.

This rearrangement joins TRBV6-5 to TRBJ1-2; no firm D call. V dropped 3 bases and J dropped 6 bases, with 11 bases sitting between them. Per germline, CDR1 MNHEY and CDR2 SVGAGI. The CDR3 contains 13 residues. CDR3 sequence reads: CASSYSGWDGYTF. CDR3 bases: TGTGCCAGCAGTTATTCCGGGTGGGATGGCTACACCTTC.